This is a list of T cell receptor beta chains from one sample in a study of T cell responses to AZD1222 COVID-19 vaccine. Assay used: immunoSEQ multiplex PCR; TCRdb lists only in-frame clones, some missing. The sample has some 50,000 clones; around 85% are singletons. Material: peripheral blood, obtained on day 0 of AZD1222 vaccination. The receptor source for this set is an adult in good health. CDR3s include the opening cysteine and the closing phenylalanine or tryptophan. A D gene is named only where the DNA matches it firmly. Only some rows state a clone size, as once, few, many or a class for expanded clones.

j_gene,abundance,d_gene,v_gene,CDR3nt,CDR3aa
TRBJ2-7,NA,TRBD1,TRBV27,TGTGCCAGCAGTTTTGGGACAGGCTACTACGAGCAGTACTTC,CASSFGTGYYEQYF
TRBJ2-2,NA,NA,TRBV29-1,TGCAGCGTTTCCGGGGAGCGGGTCACCGGGGAGCTGTTTTTT,CSVSGERVTGELFF
TRBJ1-3,NA,NA,TRBV4-1,TGCGCCAGCAGCCAAACCTACAGGGTCTCTGGAAACACCATATATTTT,CASSQTYRVSGNTIYF
TRBJ1-1,NA,NA,TRBV28,TGTGCCAGCAAACGCATGAACACTGAAGCTTTCTTT,CASKRMNTEAFF
TRBJ1-1,NA,NA,TRBV2,TGTGCCGAATCGCGCCAGGACAAGGTGACTGAAGCTTTCTTT,CAESRQDKVTEAFF
TRBJ1-6,NA,NA,TRBV2,TGTGCCAGCAGCGAATTAGGGGGTCGGGACCTAAATTCACCCCTCCACTTT,CASSELGGRDLNSPLHF
TRBJ1-1,NA,NA,TRBV7-9,TGTGCCAGCAGCGAGGAGGGTGAAGCTTTCTTT,CASSEEGEAFF
TRBJ2-7,NA,TRBD2,TRBV28,TGTGCCAGCAGTTTTCATATGGGGATAGTAGCGGGATCCAAAAACGGGGTCGAGCAGTACTTC,CASSFHMGIVAGSKNGVEQYF
TRBJ2-3,NA,NA,TRBV24-1,TGTGCCACCAGTGGGCCGTCATGGGGGGCGCATCCAGATACGCAGTATTTT,CATSGPSWGAHPDTQYF
TRBJ2-7,NA,TRBD1,TRBV11-3,TGTGCCAGCAGCTTAAACCGGGACAGGGCACACGAGCAGTACTTC,CASSLNRDRAHEQYF
TRBJ2-3,NA,NA,TRBV12-3/TRBV12-4,TGTGCCACTTCTGGGGACAACTCCAGGGAATCTTTT,CATSGDNSRESF
TRBJ2-1,once,NA,TRBV11-1,TGTGCCAGCAGCTTATTAAGAACGAACAATGAGCAGTTCTTC,CASSLLRTNNEQFF
TRBJ1-4,NA,NA,TRBV6-1,TGTGCCAGCAGTGAACACTGGGATCGGGAAAAACTGTTTTTT,CASSEHWDREKLFF
TRBJ2-1,once,TRBD2,TRBV27,TGTGCCAGCGCCCCGACTAGCGGGAGTTTTCATGAGCAGTTCTTC,CASAPTSGSFHEQFF
TRBJ1-5,NA,NA,TRBV7-9,TGTGCCAGCAGCTTAGCGACAGGTCATAGCAATCAGCCCCAGCATTTT,CASSLATGHSNQPQHF
TRBJ2-7,few,TRBD1,TRBV27,TGTGCCAGCAGTTTTAGCCGGACAGGCAACACCTACGAGCAGTACTTC,CASSFSRTGNTYEQYF
TRBJ1-5,NA,NA,TRBV5-1,TGCGCCAGCAGCTTGGCCCGGGAGCCAGGGCCCCATCAGCCCCAGCATTTT,CASSLAREPGPHQPQHF
TRBJ2-3,NA,NA,TRBV15,TGTGCCACCAGCAGGTATCTCGTTGGGGGGGCGTCAGATACGCAGTATTTT,CATSRYLVGGASDTQYF
TRBJ1-2,once,NA,TRBV2,TGTGCCAGCAGTGGTGGAGGGGACACCTTC,CASSGGGDTF
TRBJ2-6,NA,NA,TRBV5-1,TGCGCCAGCAGCCCTCCTGATACTGGGGCCAACGTCCTGACTTTC,CASSPPDTGANVLTF
TRBJ2-7,NA,NA,TRBV7-9,TGTGCCAGCAGCTTAGATGACTCCTACGAGCAGTACTTC,CASSLDDSYEQYF
TRBJ2-7,NA,NA,TRBV2,TGTGCCAGCAGGGAGGACATCGCCTACGAGCAGTACTTC,CASREDIAYEQYF
TRBJ2-7,NA,TRBD1,TRBV4-1,TGCGCCAGCAGCCCGACAGGGAAGTCCCGCGAGCAGTACTTC,CASSPTGKSREQYF
TRBJ2-1,medium-sized,NA,TRBV7-9,TGTGCCAGCAGGGTAGACTCCAATGAGCAGTTCTTC,CASRVDSNEQFF
TRBJ1-1,NA,NA,TRBV7-6,TGTGCCAGCAGCCATGACGGAGTACGAGGCACTGAAGCTTTCTTT,CASSHDGVRGTEAFF
TRBJ1-2,NA,NA,TRBV7-9,TGTGCCAGCAGCTTAGTTGAGGGCGGCTACACCTTC,CASSLVEGGYTF
TRBJ2-3,NA,NA,TRBV10-3,TGTGCCATCAGGGCAGGGGACTCCATTAATACGCAGTATTTT,CAIRAGDSINTQYF
TRBJ2-3,NA,TRBD1,TRBV9,TGTGCCAGCAGCGTAGAGGGACAGGGAACAGATACGCAGTATTTT,CASSVEGQGTDTQYF
TRBJ1-2,NA,TRBD1,TRBV5-6,TGTGCCAGCAGCGCGACTCAGGGGGACTATGGCTACACCTTC,CASSATQGDYGYTF
TRBJ1-3,few,NA,TRBV4-3,TGCGCCAGCAGCCGGTCCGAAACACGGAACTCTGGAAACACCATATATTTT,CASSRSETRNSGNTIYF
TRBJ2-7,NA,NA,TRBV20-1,TGCAGTGCTAGTTTTCTTTGGTCACTTCAAACCTACGAGCAGTACTTC,CSASFLWSLQTYEQYF
TRBJ2-7,NA,TRBD2,TRBV28,TGTGCCAGCAGTTCTTCTAGCGGGCCCAAGGGTTCCTACGAGCAGTACTTC,CASSSSSGPKGSYEQYF
TRBJ2-1,NA,NA,TRBV14,TGTGCCAGCTATCCTCTTTGCGGAGGGAAGGGACAATACAATGAGCAGTTCTTC,CASYPLCGGKGQYNEQFF
TRBJ2-4,once,NA,TRBV11-2,TGTGCCAGCAGCTTAGCTGGCGAGGTAGAAAACATTCAGTACTTC,CASSLAGEVENIQYF
TRBJ2-7,NA,NA,TRBV19,TGTGCCAGTAGTATTCAGGCACCACCTTCCTACGAGCAGTACTTC,CASSIQAPPSYEQYF
TRBJ1-5,NA,TRBD1,TRBV28,TGTGCCAGCAGTTTACTATCGGGAAGGACAGGGGTCGATCAGCCCCAGCATTTT,CASSLLSGRTGVDQPQHF
TRBJ2-5,NA,TRBD2,TRBV3-1/TRBV3-2,TGTGCCAGCAGCCAAGGGATAGCGGGAGGGAGAGAGACCCAGTACTTC,CASSQGIAGGRETQYF
TRBJ1-1,NA,NA,TRBV7-6,TGTGCCAGCAGCTTAGCGCAGGGCGCTGAAGCTTTCTTT,CASSLAQGAEAFF
TRBJ1-4,NA,TRBD1,TRBV7-9,TGTGCCAGCAGCTGGCGGACAGGTGATAATGAAAAACTGTTTTTT,CASSWRTGDNEKLFF
TRBJ1-4,NA,NA,TRBV21-1,TGTGCCAGCAGCAATGGGGTAGGAGGTGAAAAACTGTTTTTT,CASSNGVGGEKLFF
TRBJ2-2,few,TRBD2,TRBV19,TGTGCCAGTCGAGGACTAGCGGGGAACACCGGGGAGCTGTTTTTT,CASRGLAGNTGELFF
TRBJ2-7,NA,NA,TRBV28,TGTGCCAGCACCCGGACAGACACCTACGAGCAGTACTTC,CASTRTDTYEQYF
TRBJ1-1,NA,NA,TRBV20-1,TGCAGTGCTAGACTGAACACTGAAGCTTTCTTT,CSARLNTEAFF
TRBJ2-7,NA,TRBD2,TRBV28,TGTGCCAGCAGGGGAGGGGCCTCGGACGGAATCTACGAGCAGTACTTC,CASRGGASDGIYEQYF
TRBJ2-7,NA,TRBD1,TRBV6-1,TGTGCCAGCAGAGAAGTGGGGACAGGGGCCTACGAGCAGTACTTC,CASREVGTGAYEQYF
TRBJ1-2,NA,NA,TRBV2,TGTGCCAGCAGGGATTTGTCAGGGAACTATGGCTACACCTTC,CASRDLSGNYGYTF
TRBJ2-7,once,NA,TRBV19,TGTGCCAGTACCATGACGGCCTGGTCCGAGCAGTACTTC,CASTMTAWSEQYF
TRBJ1-6,NA,TRBD1,TRBV4-3,TGCGCCAGCAGCCAAGGGGACAGGGGAGTTCCCCCCCTCCACTTT,CASSQGDRGVPPLHF
TRBJ2-5,few,NA,TRBV18,TGTGCCAGCTCACCGCCCGGGGAGGAGACCCAGTACTTC,CASSPPGEETQYF
TRBJ2-2,NA,NA,TRBV6-2/TRBV6-3,TGTGCCAGCAGTCCCCAGGGCGGGGACACCGGGGAGCTGTTTTTT,CASSPQGGDTGELFF
TRBJ1-5,NA,NA,TRBV4-3,TGCGCCAGCAGCCCAGGGTATCCTAATCAGCCCCAGCATTTT,CASSPGYPNQPQHF
TRBJ2-3,NA,NA,TRBV28,TGTGCCAGCAGTCCCAGGGAGCTGAGGATAGATACGCAGTATTTT,CASSPRELRIDTQYF
TRBJ2-7,NA,TRBD2,TRBV28,TGTGCCAGCAGGGGACTAGCGGGAAGGTACGAGCAGTACTTC,CASRGLAGRYEQYF
TRBJ1-3,medium-sized,NA,TRBV7-8,TGTGCCAGCAGCCCAGACTCTGGAAACACCATATATTTT,CASSPDSGNTIYF
TRBJ2-1,NA,NA,TRBV28,TGTGCCAGCAGTTTAAATTTGGCTTATGAGCAGTTCTTC,CASSLNLAYEQFF
TRBJ1-2,NA,NA,TRBV18,TGTGCCAGCTCACTAGGGTTTTCTACGTTAGGCTACACCTTC,CASSLGFSTLGYTF
TRBJ1-1,NA,NA,TRBV5-6,TGTGCCAGCAGCGACCCGAGGGGGGCAGGTGCAACTGAAGCTTTCTTT,CASSDPRGAGATEAFF